The 20 T cell receptor beta chains in this list originate from one sample, sequenced in a study of shared clonotypes between healthy human individuals (dated by TCRdb to the early 2020s). The library was built by means of the immunoSEQ multiplex PCR assay. The immuneACCESS repertoire file appears here via TCRdb, limited to in-frame rearrangements. These files lack a portion of the clones; in checked studies, under half of the deficit traces to unresolved V genes, and the cause of the others is not known. Here the sample has about half a million clones; 70% to 80% occur a single time. The top ten hold roughly an eighth of the sample. Material: PBMCs. The receptors stem from a woman aged 40 to 50 in good health. Some clones in this sample may be carry-over from other donors' samples.

The CDR3 region has the DNA TGCGCCAGCAGCAACGGACACCCTATACAAGAGACCCAGTACTTC. It codes for CASSNGHPIQETQYF. The chain uses TRBV5-1 and TRBJ2-5, with D maybe TRBD1 (5 bases). Germline CDR1 is SGHRS and CDR2 is YFSETQ. The CDR3 runs 15 residues. V was cut by 4 bases and J by 2 bases, with 15 bases left in between.

The chain combines TRBV28 with TRBJ2-7, with TRBD2 matching 9 bases. The CDR3 is made up of 15 amino acids. Germline CDR1 is MDHEN and CDR2 is SYDVKM. Germline trimming cut 8 bases from V and 0 bases from J; bases unmatched to any gene: 8. The CDR3 loop is CASSGGGRASYEQYF. CDR3 nucleotides: TGTGCCAGCTCGGGGGGCGGGAGGGCCTCCTACGAGCAGTACTTC. Drawing the rest from reference TRBV28 and TRBJ2-7, the complete variable domain is DVKVTQSSRYLVKRTGEKVFLECVQDMDHENMFWYRQDPGLGLRLIYFSYDVKMKEKGDIPEGYSVSREKKERFSLILESASTNQTSMYLCASSGGGRASYEQYFGPGTRLTVT.

The chain links TRBV6-6 to TRBJ1-4, with TRBD1 as a possible D gene (6 bases). The CDR3 has 15 residues. V was trimmed by 5 bases and J by 5 bases, leaving 15 bases between them. The V gene's germline CDR1 is MNHNY and CDR2 SVGAGI (reference sequence). The CDR3 DNA reads as TGTGCCAGCAGTGATCCCGGGACAAAAAATGAAAAACTGTTTTTT. Encoded protein: CASSDPGTKNEKLFF.

The chain recombines TRBV9 with TRBJ2-3; the D gene is possibly TRBD2 (6 bases). Germline V CDR1 and CDR2: SGDLS, YYNGEE. The V gene lost 0 bases and the J gene lost 2 bases, with 16 bases spanning the gap. This CDR3 comprises 17 residues. CDR3 in amino acids: CASSVGHGAGITDTQYF. Here the CDR3 DNA reads TGTGCCAGCAGCGTAGGCCATGGGGCGGGAATCACAGATACGCAGTATTTT.

This clone has a handful of counts. Mismatch with germline at one junction end may stem from a read error. The chain carries TRBV7-7 and TRBJ2-2; unclear D gene. The CDR3 runs to 15 residues. Germline V gene lookup returns CDR1 SSHAT and CDR2 FNYEAQ (reference sequence). CDR3 sequence: CASSLGQANTGELFF. CDR3 in DNA: TGTGCTAGCAGCTTGGGTCAGGCGAACACCGGGGAGCTGTTTTTT. Combining the CDR3 with reference TRBV7-7 and TRBJ2-2 gives the whole variable domain GAGVSQSPRYKVTKRGQDVTLRCDPISSHATLYWYQQALGQGPEFLTYFNYEAQPDKSGLPSDRFSAERPEGSISTLTIQRTEQRDSAMYRCASSLGQANTGELFFGEGSRLTVL.

This clone was detected once. V is TRBV18 and J is TRBJ1-4, with D tentatively TRBD1 (6 bases). V lost 3 bases and J 0 bases, leaving 14 bases between the germline ends. The CDR3 spans 17 residues. CDR1 and CDR2 from the germline V gene are KGHSH and LQKENI. The CDR3 is CASSPRTVSSTNEKLFF. DNA for the CDR3: TGTGCCAGCTCACCGCGGACAGTCTCCTCAACTAATGAAAAACTGTTTTTT.

The V and J genes are TRBV18 and TRBJ2-6; 10 nucleotides line up with TRBD1. The CDR3 sequence is 18 residues long. J lost 0 bases, V lost 5 bases, and 7 bases had no gene match. The germline V gene encodes CDR1 KGHSH and CDR2 LQKENI. CDR3 in amino acids: CASSSRQGADSGANVLTF. The CDR3 DNA sequence: TGTGCCAGCTCATCCCGACAGGGGGCAGACTCTGGGGCCAACGTCCTGACTTTC.

The chain couples TRBV6-5 to TRBJ1-1; perhaps TRBD1 as D (6 bases). Germline CDR1 is MNHEY and CDR2 is SVGAGI. V lost 5 bases to trimming and J lost 1 base, with 14 bases between them. The CDR3 has 15 amino acids. The CDR3 loop reads CASSAPGQPNTEAFF. The CDR3 coding sequence is TGTGCCAGCAGTGCTCCGGGACAACCGAACACTGAAGCTTTCTTT.

The genes are TRBV2 and TRBJ1-2; D may be TRBD1 (6 bases). The V gene lost 5 bases and the J gene lost 8 bases, with 21 bases spanning the gap. CDR1 and CDR2 from the germline V gene are SNHLY and FYNNEI. This CDR3 region has 15 residues. The CDR3 DNA sequence: TGTGCCAGCAGTACAGGGCCCCCAACTGGGATCGGCTACACCTTC. This translates into CASSTGPPTGIGYTF. Full variable domain (missing parts from reference TRBV2 and TRBJ1-2): EPEVTQTPSHQVTQMGQEVILRCVPISNHLYFYWYRQILGQKVEFLVSFYNNEISEKSEIFDDQFSVERPDGSNFTLKIRSTKLEDSAMYFCASSTGPPTGIGYTFGSGTRLTVV.

The V gene is TRBV5-8, the J gene TRBJ1-2; D is undetermined. Germline CDR1 SGHTS, CDR2 YDEGEE. V was clipped by 1 base and J by 7 bases, with 14 bases between them. The CDR3 length is 14 residues. This CDR3 reads CASSLKVPGSGYTF. CDR3 DNA sequence: TGTGCCAGCAGCTTGAAGGTTCCGGGCTCTGGCTACACCTTC.

This chain links TRBV14 with TRBJ2-5; TRBD2 agrees at 7 bases. With 4 bases clipped from V and 2 bases from J, the junction kept 10 bases outside the gene matches. Per germline, CDR1 SGHDN and CDR2 FVKESK. This CDR3 has 16 residues. The CDR3 nucleotides read TGTGCCAGCAGCCCCCTACGGGCTAGCGGACAAGAGACCCAGTACTTC. This translates into CASSPLRASGQETQYF.

The genes are TRBV2 and TRBJ1-5; D may be TRBD1 (5 bases). The CDR3 sequence is 11 residues long. V lost 2 bases and J lost 10, with 6 bases in between. Per germline, CDR1 SNHLY and CDR2 FYNNEI. The CDR3 sequence is CASSERGPQHF. In DNA, the CDR3 is TGTGCCAGCAGTGAAAGGGGTCCCCAGCATTTT. Full variable domain (missing parts from reference TRBV2 and TRBJ1-5): EPEVTQTPSHQVTQMGQEVILRCVPISNHLYFYWYRQILGQKVEFLVSFYNNEISEKSEIFDDQFSVERPDGSNFTLKIRSTKLEDSAMYFCASSERGPQHFGDGTRLSIL.

Concerning this clone: A far larger clone is just one base off, so this is likely a read error. The gene calls are TRBV4-3 and TRBJ2-6, with D unresolved. From germline, CDR1 is LGHNA and CDR2 YSLEER. The CDR3 runs to 16 residues. CDR3 nucleotide sequence: TGCGCCGGCAGCCAAGAAGTCGGCTCTGGGGCCAACGTCCTGACTTTC. It is translated as CAGSQEVGSGANVLTF.

This chain joins TRBV25-1 and TRBJ2-1; 9 bases align to TRBD1. V shed 5 bases, J shed 1 base, and the junction held 6 bases outside the gene matches. This CDR3 region has 16 residues. Germline V gives CDR1 MGHDK, CDR2 SYGVNS. The CDR3 here is CASSSRTGESYNEQFF. The CDR3 DNA follows: TGTGCCAGCAGTTCTCGGACAGGGGAATCCTACAATGAGCAGTTCTTC.

The chain employs TRBV10-3 and TRBJ2-1; the D gene is possibly TRBD2 (6 bases). The ends were cut back, 8 bases at V and 2 bases at J, with 7 bases in the middle. The CDR3 runs 12 residues. Looked up from germline, CDR1 is ENHRY and CDR2 is SYGVKD. The CDR3 sequence is CAIGGTYNEQFF. The CDR3 DNA sequence: TGTGCCATCGGGGGGACCTACAATGAGCAGTTCTTC.

Comment on this clone: In the same sample, other DNA sequences code for this CDR3. In nucleotides, the CDR3 is TGTGCCAGCAGTCGGGACAGGGCCTACGAGCAGTACTTC. It yields the protein CASSRDRAYEQYF. The chain couples TRBV6-5 to TRBJ2-7; 9 nucleotides line up with TRBD1. Per the germline V gene, CDR1 is MNHEY and CDR2 is SVGAGI. V gave up 5 bases and J gave up 2 bases; unmatched junction bases: 1. The CDR3 is 13 amino acids.

The table lists this clone with many counts. Here the CDR3 DNA reads TGTGCCAGCAGCTTAGTTTCGCTAGCGGGAACCTCCTACGAGCAGTACTTC. It is translated as CASSLVSLAGTSYEQYF. The chain has TRBV7-9 and TRBJ2-7; 9 bases are shared with TRBD2. The CDR3 spans 17 residues. Trimming cost V 1 base and J 0 bases; bases outside gene matches: 7. Germline V gene sequence: CDR1 SEHNR, CDR2 FQNEAQ (reference sequence).

This chain connects TRBV7-2 to TRBJ1-3; D is perhaps TRBD1 (5 bases). Looked up from germline, CDR1 is SGHTA and CDR2 is FQGNSA. Deletions cut 3 bases from V and 2 bases from J, with 5 bases between. The CDR3 contains 13 residues. CDR3 loop: CASSFRAGNTIYF. The CDR3, as DNA: TGTGCCAGCAGCTTCAGGGCTGGAAACACCATATATTTT.

This clone has just a few counts. The chain links TRBV7-9 to TRBJ1-2; 7 positions agree with TRBD1. CDR1 SEHNR and CDR2 FQNEAQ come from the germline V gene (reference sequence). The CDR3 is 14 amino acids. Trimming at V came to 5 bases and at J to 7 bases, leaving 10 bases not matched to a gene. The CDR3 region is CASSPRGQARGYTF. CDR3 nucleotide sequence: TGTGCCAGCAGCCCCCGCGGACAGGCGCGTGGCTACACCTTC.

The V gene is TRBV5-5, the J gene TRBJ2-3; the match to TRBD2 covers 10 bases. Germline V lookup: CDR1 SGHKS, CDR2 YYEKEE (reference sequence). J was trimmed by 5 bases and V by 4 bases; bases with no gene match: 19. There are 19 residues in the CDR3. CDR3 nucleotides: TGTGCCAGCAGCCACTTGCGGGGGGCTAGCGGGAGTGGGGTAGATACGCAGTATTTT. Protein sequence: CASSHLRGASGSGVDTQYF.